This record covers a single T cell receptor beta chain. In the naive CD8 group, cells lacked CD45RO and were positively selected for CCR7, so terminally differentiated effector memory CD45RA+ cells were left out. Those who donated, Caucasian adults without exception, all lived in Nashville, Tennessee. Splitting of each subset's genomic DNA was done evenly across several immunoSEQ plates. Generated by immunoSEQ multiplex PCR, the TCRdb table keeps only in-frame clones and is missing some. There are 1.5 million to 2.5 million clones in the sample; about 95% occur only once, and 1% to 1.5% lies in the top ten. This sample stems from a study of shared clonotypes between healthy human individuals. Study details: The plates for each donor numbered three CD4 naive, three CD4 memory, two CD8 naive and one CD8 memory.

The germline V gene encodes CDR1 SNHLY and CDR2 FYNNEI. The CDR3 is 16 amino acids. V dropped 1 base and J dropped 2 bases, with 11 bases sitting between them. The sample comprised naive CD8+ T cells sorted from blood. The V gene is TRBV2, the J gene TRBJ1-4; no clear D. This TCR was recovered from a man between 18 and 35 years old in good health. CDR3 region: CASSEGGEGTNEKLFF. The CDR3 DNA sequence: TGTGCCAGCAGTGAAGGGGGAGAGGGCACTAATGAAAAACTGTTTTTT.